The next 18 T cell receptor beta chains were all read from a single sample in a study of blood T cell repertoires in COVID-19. The table came from immunoSEQ multiplex PCR; TCRdb's copy has only in-frame clones and leaves some out. This sample carries 150,000 to 200,000 clones, around 80% of them seen once, and the ten largest clones take about 10%. The specimen was peripheral blood. The receptors derive from a man in his fifties or sixties with active or convalescent COVID-19.

In DNA, the CDR3 is TGTGCCAGTAGTACAGGGGGTTATTCACCCCTCCACTTT. It yields the protein CASSTGGYSPLHF. The chain links TRBV19 to TRBJ1-6, with 7 bases identical to TRBD1. Germline V gene lookup returns CDR1 LNHDA and CDR2 SQIVND (reference sequence). After removal of 4 bases from V and 8 bases from J, the junction contained 2 bases not matched to a gene. This CDR3 comprises 13 residues. Full variable domain (missing parts from reference TRBV19 and TRBJ1-6): DGGITQSPKYLFRKEGQNVTLSCEQNLNHDAMYWYRQDPGQGLRLIYYSQIVNDFQKGDIAEGYSVSREKKESFPLTVTSAQKNPTAFYLCASSTGGYSPLHFGNGTRLTVT.

This clone was seen a handful of times. The gene calls are TRBV6-5 and TRBJ2-2; TRBD1 matches 7 bases. CDR1 is MNHEY and CDR2 is SVGAGI in the germline V gene. The CDR3 contains 15 residues. V shed 6 bases and J 5 bases; nucleotides not matched to a gene: 9. The CDR3 spells CASRPDRVYTGELFF. As DNA, the CDR3 is TGTGCCAGCAGACCTGACAGGGTTTATACCGGGGAGCTGTTTTTT.

This chain connects TRBV28 to TRBJ2-7, with 7 bases lining up with TRBD1. Germline V lookup: CDR1 MDHEN, CDR2 SYDVKM. The CDR3 contains 14 residues. V trimming: 5 bases; J trimming: 3 bases; junction bases outside the gene matches: 7. The CDR3 sequence is CASSHRDSFYEQYF. In DNA, the CDR3 is TGTGCCAGCAGTCACCGGGACAGCTTCTACGAGCAGTACTTC. The full variable domain, with the rest looked up from reference TRBV28 and TRBJ2-7, is DVKVTQSSRYLVKRTGEKVFLECVQDMDHENMFWYRQDPGLGLRLIYFSYDVKMKEKGDIPEGYSVSREKKERFSLILESASTNQTSMYLCASSHRDSFYEQYFGPGTRLTVT.

V usage is TRBV5-1 and J usage is TRBJ1-4; D not resolved. The CDR3 totals 15 residues. Germline V lookup: CDR1 SGHRS, CDR2 YFSETQ. Trimming shortened V by 4 bases and J by 0 bases, and 10 bases separated the two germline ends. This CDR3 is CASSGGFATNEKLFF. For the CDR3, the DNA is TGCGCCAGCAGCGGAGGGTTTGCAACTAATGAAAAACTGTTTTTT.

J is TRBJ1-1 and V is TRBV13, with 8 bases identical to TRBD1. V dropped 5 bases and J dropped 1; count of bases not matched to a gene: 6. This CDR3 is 15 amino acids long. Germline V gene data show CDR1 as PRHDT and CDR2 as FYEKMQ (reference sequence). This chain's CDR3 is CASSPGTGRNTEAFF. In DNA, the CDR3 is TGTGCCAGCAGCCCGGGGACAGGAAGGAACACTGAAGCTTTCTTT.

V gene TRBV30 combines with J gene TRBJ1-1; D possibly corresponds to TRBD1 (6 bases). The CDR3 covers 14 residues. The germline V and J ends were trimmed by 3 bases and 1 base, with 12 bases remaining between them. Germline V gives CDR1 GTSNPN, CDR2 SVGIG (reference sequence). The CDR3 DNA is TGTGCCTGGAGAGACCCGACAGGGAACACTGAAGCTTTCTTT. Its protein is CAWRDPTGNTEAFF.

The chain couples TRBV7-8 to TRBJ1-1; TRBD1 aligns across 8 bases. Losses at the gene ends were 6 bases for V and 0 bases for J; bases not matched to a gene: 3. The CDR3 spans 14 residues. The germline V gene encodes CDR1 SGHVS and CDR2 FQNEAQ. DNA for the CDR3: TGTGCCAGCAGGGGACAGGCAATGAACACTGAAGCTTTCTTT. Translating gives CASRGQAMNTEAFF.

The V and J genes are TRBV11-2 and TRBJ1-2, with 10 bases identical to TRBD1. CDR1 is SGHAT, CDR2 FQNNGV, per germline. CDR3 size: 15 residues. V trimming: 5 bases; J trimming: 2 bases; junction bases outside the gene matches: 5. CDR3 nucleotide sequence: TGTGCCAGCAGCGCCACGGGACAGGGGAACTATGGCTACACCTTC. This gives the protein CASSATGQGNYGYTF.

The V call is TRBV5-4, the J call TRBJ2-7; a weak D match, TRBD1 (6 bases). Trimming shortened V by 5 bases and J by 5 bases, and 20 bases separated the two germline ends. The germline V gene encodes CDR1 SGHNT and CDR2 YYREEE (reference sequence). This CDR3 is built from 15 residues. The CDR3 sequence is CASSTGTSSPNEQYF. The CDR3 region has the DNA TGTGCCAGCAGTACAGGGACCTCCTCTCCTAACGAGCAGTACTTC. Complete variable domain (other parts from reference TRBV5-4 and TRBJ2-7): ETGVTQSPTHLIKTRGQQVTLRCSSQSGHNTVSWYQQALGQGPQFIFQYYREEENGRGNFPPRFSGLQFPNYSSELNVNALELDDSALYLCASSTGTSSPNEQYFGPGTRLTVT.

This clone was counted between two and nine times. This CDR3 reads CASSDQANEQFF. CDR3 bases: TGTGCCAGCAGTGATCAGGCTAATGAGCAGTTCTTC. The chain combines TRBV6-1 with TRBJ2-1, with no clear D. CDR3 length: 12 residues. Per the germline V gene, CDR1 is MNHNS and CDR2 is SASEGT. Trimming stripped 3 bases from V and 7 bases from J, with 7 bases between.

This clone occurred a few times. This chain links TRBV6-5 with TRBJ2-3; tentative D call: TRBD2 (6 bases). The germline gives CDR1 MNHEY, CDR2 SVGAGI. Trimming shortened V by 0 bases and J by 2 bases, and 9 bases separated the two germline ends. CDR3 length: 15 residues. CDR3 nucleotide sequence: TGTGCCAGCAGTTACTCGGGCGGGACCACAGATACGCAGTATTTT. Translated, it gives CASSYSGGTTDTQYF.

This clone was observed a handful of times. Germline and junction disagree at one end, which may indicate a read error. V gene TRBV7-7 combines with J gene TRBJ2-1; 9 bases align to TRBD2. CDR1 SSHAT and CDR2 FNYEAQ come from the germline V gene (reference sequence). The CDR3 extends over 18 amino acids. The chain's CDR3 is CASSLEVGKAGGWSEQFF. CDR3 DNA: TGTGCTAGCAGCTTAGAGGTGGGGAAAGCGGGAGGTTGGAGTGAGCAGTTCTTC. Drawing the rest from reference TRBV7-7 and TRBJ2-1, the complete variable domain is GAGVSQSPRYKVTKRGQDVTLRCDPISSHATLYWYQQALGQGPEFLTYFNYEAQPDKSGLPSDRFSAERPEGSISTLTIQRTEQRDSAMYRCASSLEVGKAGGWSEQFFGPGTRLTVL.

The chain couples TRBV4-1 to TRBJ2-7; D might be TRBD1 (5 bases). V gave up 2 bases and J gave up 0 bases, with 8 bases separating them. CDR3 length: 14 amino acids. The germline CDR1 and CDR2 sequences are MGHRA and YSYEKL. The CDR3 nucleotides read TGCGCCAGCAGCCAACTCACAGGCTCCTACGAGCAGTACTTC. This translates into CASSQLTGSYEQYF.

Here the CDR3 DNA reads TGTGCCAGCAGCTTTCAGACTAGCGGGAGCTCGGGAGAGACCCAGTACTTC. Encoded protein: CASSFQTSGSSGETQYF. The chain recombines TRBV7-2 with TRBJ2-5; 12 bases are shared with TRBD2. Looked up from germline, CDR1 is SGHTA and CDR2 is FQGNSA. V shed 3 bases and J 4 bases; nucleotides not matched to a gene: 9. CDR3 length equals 17 residues.

J is TRBJ2-7 and V is TRBV7-3, with 8 bases that match TRBD2. The CDR3 length is 15 residues. Germline V lookup: CDR1 SGHTA, CDR2 FQGTGA. The V gene end was trimmed by 2 bases and the J gene end by 2 bases; junction bases not matched to a gene: 5. CDR3 nucleotides: TGTGCCAGCAGCTTATCTGCGGGGGGCACCTACGAGCAGTACTTC. It codes for CASSLSAGGTYEQYF.

J is TRBJ1-1 and V is TRBV9, with unresolved D. V dropped 0 bases and J dropped 5 bases, with 14 bases sitting between them. CDR1 is SGDLS and CDR2 is YYNGEE in the germline V gene. CDR3 length equals 15 residues. CDR3 bases: TGTGCCAGCAGCGTAGCAGTGGAGGGAAGGACTGAAGCTTTCTTT. Translated: CASSVAVEGRTEAFF.

The chain has TRBV9 and TRBJ2-7; the match to TRBD2 covers 8 bases. Germline CDR1 reads SGDLS; CDR2 reads YYNGEE. This CDR3 has 14 amino acids. Trimming cost V 4 bases and J 3 bases; bases outside gene matches: 6. DNA for the CDR3: TGTGCCAGCAGCCCCCGGACTAGCATCTACGAGCAGTACTTC. Its protein is CASSPRTSIYEQYF.

The count of this clone is one. The chain is built from TRBV6-6 and TRBJ1-4; possible D gene TRBD1, 6 bases. Germline values: CDR1 MNHNY, CDR2 SVGAGI (reference sequence). The CDR3 is 12 amino acids. CDR3 nucleotide sequence: TGTACATCAAGGGGGAGCTTGGAAAAACTGTTTTTT. This encodes CTSRGSLEKLFF.